This T cell receptor beta chain was profiled in a study of blood T cell repertoires in COVID-19. How the authors handled the data: It was from reference gene primer amplification that nucleated cell counts were estimated. This table comes from immunoSEQ multiplex PCR, and its TCRdb copy is limited to in-frame clones, with some not included. That table is the source of V, J and clone size, and D and trimming were worked out from the DNA. The sample has more than 200,000 clones, about 84% seen once; the top ten hold around 4.7%. Between the trimmed V and J ends, which lost 2 bases and 8 bases, there was a span of 18 bases. The V gene's germline CDR1 is LNHDA and CDR2 SQIVND (reference sequence). The CDR3 has 16 residues. Recruits, aged about 18 to 95 years, lived in 25 or so US areas. Cohort allocation depended upon clinical history that participants reported.

This clonotype was obtained from a man younger than 40 with acute COVID-19. The chain employs TRBV19 and TRBJ1-4, with a possible D match to TRBD1 (6 bases). The sample taken for sequencing was PBMCs or T cells enriched from blood (not recorded which). The CDR3 DNA reads TGTGCCAGTAGTATAACGATGGGGGCGCGGAGAGAAAAACTGTTTTTT. Its translation is CASSITMGARREKLFF.